One sample yielded the 8 T cell receptor beta chains listed below, sequenced in a study of T cell responses to AZD1222 COVID-19 vaccine. Assay used: immunoSEQ multiplex PCR; TCRdb lists only in-frame clones, some missing. The data show approximately 67,000 clones, roughly 88% seen once. The specimen was peripheral blood, collected on day 0 of AZD1222 vaccination. Every receptor here comes from an adult in good health.

The CDR3 DNA follows: TGTGCCTGGACTGGGACAGGTTGGAGGGAAAAACTGTTTTTT. Amino acids: CAWTGTGWREKLFF. The genes are TRBV30 and TRBJ1-4, with 8 bases identical to TRBD1. J was trimmed by 8 bases and V by 4 bases; bases with no gene match: 9. The CDR3 consists of 14 residues. CDR1 and CDR2 (germline): GTSNPN, SVGIG (reference sequence).

CDR3: CAWTREPYEQYF. The CDR3 bases are TGTGCCTGGACTCGGGAGCCCTACGAGCAGTACTTC. The chain carries TRBV30 and TRBJ2-7; D possibly corresponds to TRBD2 (6 bases). CDR1 is GTSNPN, CDR2 SVGIG, per germline (reference sequence). Trimming took 4 bases from V and 2 from J, leaving 9 bases between them. The CDR3 totals 12 residues.

The chain links TRBV10-3 to TRBJ1-4; D unresolved. Germline V gene lookup returns CDR1 ENHRY and CDR2 SYGVKD. Deletions cut 3 bases from V and 5 bases from J, with 10 bases between. The CDR3 is made up of 14 amino acids. In DNA form, the CDR3 reads TGTGCCATCAGTGAACCCGGACGGAATGAAAAACTGTTTTTT. It codes for CAISEPGRNEKLFF.

The chain is built from TRBV10-2 and TRBJ2-3, with no clear D. The CDR3 is 14 residues long. Per germline, CDR1 WSHSY and CDR2 SAAADI. The ends were cut back, 4 bases at V and 2 bases at J, with 10 bases in the middle. CDR3 region: CASSVGANTDTQYF. As DNA, the CDR3 is TGCGCCAGCAGTGTTGGAGCTAACACAGATACGCAGTATTTT.

V usage is TRBV2 and J usage is TRBJ1-6; no reliable D call. The V end lost 1 base, the J end lost 8 bases, and 12 bases lay between the germline ends. CDR1 and CDR2 (germline): SNHLY, FYNNEI. This CDR3 has 15 amino acids. The CDR3 is CASSEGRVFDSPLHF. The DNA of the CDR3 is TGTGCCAGCAGTGAAGGGCGGGTTTTTGATTCACCCCTCCACTTT.

This sequence joins TRBV7-6 and TRBJ1-6, with 7 bases matching TRBD1. Trimming at V came to 5 bases and at J to 5 bases, leaving 3 bases not matched to a gene. In germline, CDR1 is SGHVS, CDR2 FNYEAQ. This CDR3 has 14 amino acids. DNA of the CDR3: TGTGCCAGCAGCCCCGGGACAGATAATTCACCCCTCCACTTT. This codes for CASSPGTDNSPLHF.

The V call is TRBV29-1, the J call TRBJ2-7; D is perhaps TRBD2 (6 bases). Germline CDR1 is SQVTM and CDR2 is ANQGSEA. V gave up 7 bases and J gave up 2 bases, with 18 bases separating them. The CDR3 extends over 14 amino acids. Here the CDR3 reads CSAQTGGSPYEQYF. The CDR3 nucleotides read TGCAGCGCACAAACAGGAGGGTCCCCCTACGAGCAGTACTTC.

V and J are TRBV7-2 and TRBJ2-4; TRBD2 is a possible D gene (6 bases). This CDR3 is built from 16 residues. The V end lost 5 bases, the J end lost 6 bases, and 20 bases lay between the germline ends. CDR1 is SGHTA, CDR2 FQGNSA, per germline. The CDR3 nucleotides are TGTGCCAGCAGCGCCACCCTCAACAGCGGGTTAAACATTCAGTACTTC. Its translation is CASSATLNSGLNIQYF.